The next 15 T cell receptor beta chains were all read from a single sample in a study of T cells in women clearing cervical HPV infection. Sequenced by immunoSEQ multiplex PCR; TCRdb stores in-frame clones only, minus some. The data include around 39,000 clones; the top ten clones carry around 5.5%. The source material was blood buffy coat. These TCRs come from a woman between 18 and 69 years old with a cervical HPV16 infection that either progressed to CIN3+ or cleared (not recorded which).

Concerning this clone itself: Read coverage stops 3 residues before the CDR3 terminus; the germline J gene supplies the remainder. V and J are TRBV20-1 and TRBJ2-1, with a tentative D call TRBD1 (5 bases). This CDR3 has 12 amino acids. V was trimmed by 3 bases and J by 4 bases, leaving 7 bases between them. The V gene's germline CDR1 is DFQATT and CDR2 SNEGSKA (reference sequence). Partial CDR3 DNA: TGCAGTGCTAGGGCAGGGTACAATGAG. Translated, it gives CSARAGYNE. The full CDR3 protein is CSARAGYNEQFF.

With regard to this clone: The read is 3 residues too short to cover the CDR3 end, so that end is filled in from the germline J gene. This chain joins TRBV6-1 and TRBJ2-7, with TRBD2 identical over 8 bases. Germline assignment: CDR1 MNHNS and CDR2 SASEGT. The CDR3 is 14 amino acids. The V gene end was trimmed by 4 bases and the J gene end by 4 bases; junction bases not matched to a gene: 6. The CDR3 sequence: CASSGGLVAYEQYF. CDR3 DNA, as far as it was read: TGTGCCAGCAGTGGGGGACTAGTGGCGTACGAG.

Points on this clone: The DNA ends 3 residues before the CDR3 does, and the rest of the CDR3 is filled in from the germline J gene. V gene TRBV7-9 combines with J gene TRBJ1-5; TRBD1 is a possible D gene (6 bases). V lost 6 bases and J 6 bases, leaving 12 bases between the germline ends. CDR3 length: 13 amino acids. Germline values: CDR1 SEHNR, CDR2 FQNEAQ (reference sequence). CDR3 bases read: TGTGCCAGCAGTCTACAGGGAGCTCAGCCC. The encoded protein is CASSLQGAQP. The CDR3 in full is CASSLQGAQPQHF.

Comment on this clone: The read is 3 residues too short to cover the CDR3 end, so that end is filled in from the germline J gene. V and J are TRBV30 and TRBJ1-6; 8 bases match TRBD1. CDR1 is GTSNPN, CDR2 SVGIG, per germline (reference sequence). The CDR3 length is 13 residues. Trimming at V came to 8 bases and at J to 7 bases, leaving 7 bases not matched to a gene. The CDR3 protein is CAGDRRKNSPLHF. CDR3 DNA (partial): TGTGCCGGGGACAGGAGAAAGAATTCACCC.

Worth noting for this clone: The read finishes 3 residues shy of the CDR3 end, and the germline J gene is used to complete it. The chain recombines TRBV7-2 with TRBJ1-2, with D possibly being TRBD1 (6 bases). Trimming stripped 11 bases from V and 6 bases from J, with 22 bases between. The CDR3 sequence is 14 residues long. CDR1 is SGHTA, CDR2 FQGNSA, per germline. This chain's CDR3 is CALIGGGVVNGYTF. The sequenced part of the CDR3 DNA is TGTGCCCTAATTGGGGGGGGCGTGGTAAATGGC.

With regard to this clone: Read data end 3 residues before the CDR3 end; the end is taken from the germline J gene. The chain joins TRBV7-2 to TRBJ2-3; 11 nucleotides agree with TRBD2. Germline V gene sequence: CDR1 SGHTA, CDR2 FQGNSA. The CDR3 has 15 amino acids. CDR3 DNA (partial): TGTGCCAGCAGCTTCACTAGCGGGAGCGGTGAGACG. This sequence encodes CASSFTSGSGET. Given in full, the CDR3 is CASSFTSGSGETQYF.

A remark on this clone: The DNA ends 3 residues before the CDR3 does, and the rest of the CDR3 is filled in from the germline J gene. The chain couples TRBV14 to TRBJ2-3; weak D call: TRBD2 (6 bases). CDR3 length: 15 residues. The germline V gene encodes CDR1 SGHDN and CDR2 FVKESK. V was pared by 4 bases and J by 6 bases, with 17 bases between. The DNA read from the CDR3 is TGTGCCAGCAGCCCGAGCGGGCCAATCGTGGATACG. Translation: CASSPSGPIVDT. The CDR3, in full, reads CASSPSGPIVDTQYF.

As concerns this clone: The CDR3 extends 3 residues past the end of the read, so its final part is completed from the germline J gene. The rearrangement uses TRBV18 and TRBJ2-3, with D possibly matching TRBD1 (6 bases). The CDR3 has 15 residues. Germline CDR1 and CDR2: KGHSH and LQKENI. The CDR3 DNA, read in part, is TGTGCCAGCTCACAGCTTAGACAGGCTCATCAGCCG. Protein product: CASSQLRQAHQP. The whole CDR3 sequence is CASSQLRQAHQPQYF.

Comment on this clone: The read terminates 3 residues before the CDR3 end, so the remaining end is supplied by the germline J gene. This chain connects TRBV5-6 to TRBJ2-7, with TRBD2 identical over 9 bases. The trim removed 4 bases at V and 0 bases at J, leaving 2 bases unmatched. Germline V CDR1 and CDR2: SGHDT, YYEEEE. The CDR3 length is 14 residues. This chain's CDR3 is CASSGSGGSYEQYF. Incomplete CDR3 DNA: TGTGCCAGCAGCGGTAGCGGGGGCTCCTACGAG. Complete variable domain (other parts from reference TRBV5-6 and TRBJ2-7): DAGVTQSPTHLIKTRGQQVTLRCSPKSGHDTVSWYQQALGQGPQFIFQYYEEEERQRGNFPDRFSGHQFPNYSSELNVNALLLGDSALYLCASSGSGGSYEQYFGPGTRLTVT.

Comments on this clone: The CDR3 end is not reached by the read, which stops 3 residues before it; the germline J gene fills it in. This chain connects TRBV10-2 to TRBJ2-7; D call uncertain. Germline V gives CDR1 WSHSY, CDR2 SAAADI. Trimming took off 4 bases at V and 3 bases at J, with 10 bases between the two ends. The CDR3 length is 13 residues. The sequenced part of the CDR3 DNA is TGCGCCAGCAGTGTGGCGGTCCTCTACGAG. Its translation: CASSVAVLYE. The entire CDR3 is CASSVAVLYEQYF.

Notes on this clone: The read gets to within 3 residues of the CDR3 end, and the germline J gene fills in the rest. The genes are TRBV29-1 and TRBJ2-3; tentatively, D is TRBD2 (6 bases). Germline-derived CDR1 and CDR2 are SQVTM and ANQGSEA. The CDR3 loop spans 13 amino acids. The part of the CDR3 DNA that was read is TGCAGCGTTGAGGTTGGGGGGACGCAGACG. Encoded protein: CSVEVGGTQT. The complete CDR3 sequence is CSVEVGGTQTQYF.

For this clone: The read ends 3 residues shy of where the CDR3 ends; the end is completed using the germline J gene. The rearrangement links TRBV6-2 or TRBV6-3 to TRBJ1-1; D perhaps matches TRBD1 (6 bases). This CDR3 has 14 residues. Germline V gives CDR1 MNHEY, CDR2 SVGEGT. Trimming stripped 6 bases from V and 6 bases from J, with 17 bases between. The part of the CDR3 DNA that was read is TGTGCCAGCAGCCCCAATACAGGGAGAGCTGAA. It is translated as CASSPNTGRAE. In full, the CDR3 reads CASSPNTGRAEAFF.

Notes on this clone: The read falls 3 residues short of the CDR3 end, and the missing part is taken from the germline J gene. This sequence joins TRBV19 and TRBJ1-1; D might be TRBD1 (6 bases). CDR3 length: 14 amino acids. The germline V gene has CDR1 LNHDA and CDR2 SQIVND (reference sequence). Trimming shortened V by 1 base and J by 6 bases, and 12 bases separated the two germline ends. The sequenced CDR3 bases are TGTGCCAGTAGTATAGGAGGGGGAGGGCCTGAA. Residues: CASSIGGGGPE. The whole CDR3 region reads CASSIGGGGPEAFF.

As for this clone: Sequencing ends 3 residues short of the CDR3 end; the germline J gene provides the rest. The chain combines TRBV5-6 with TRBJ2-3; a possible D gene is TRBD1 (5 bases). CDR1 and CDR2 from the germline V gene are SGHDT and YYEEEE. The CDR3 has 14 residues. This CDR3 reads CASNFRDSNQPQYF. Incomplete CDR3 DNA: TGTGCCAGCAACTTCAGGGATAGCAATCAGCCG. The whole variable domain, filled in from reference TRBV5-6 and TRBJ2-3, reads DAGVTQSPTHLIKTRGQQVTLRCSPKSGHDTVSWYQQALGQGPQFIFQYYEEEERQRGNFPDRFSGHQFPNYSSELNVNALLLGDSALYLCASNFRDSNQPQYFGPGTRLTVL.

Details on this clone: An end of the junction differs from the germline gene, which may be a read error. The CDR3 is cut off 3 residues early in the read; its end comes from the germline J gene. The V gene is TRBV7-9, the J gene TRBJ2-4, with a tentative D call TRBD1 (6 bases). The CDR3 is made up of 15 amino acids. Germline V CDR1 and CDR2: SEHNR, FQNEAQ (reference sequence). CDR3 sequence: CVSMLRTVTNYGQYF. CDR3 DNA, as far as it was read: TGTGTCAGCATGCTCAGGACAGTAACTAACTATGGT.